The 28 T cell receptor beta chains below were found in one sample sequenced in a study of human T cells and chemical hapten exposure listed by TCRdb under 2021. Libraries were built with RACE. The sequencer was a NextSeq 500. TCRdb reran the public reads through fastp at Q25 and MiXCR, keeping productive beta chains. Here each entry gathers all rows of one CDR3 protein and keeps the most common genes and DNA. The sample table lists fewer than 150,000 distinct CDR3 sequences, 10% to 15% of them with a count of one. The ten largest account for around 1.4% of the sample. What the time point label conveys for this sample: patch test 2, 6 weeks after DPC sensitization. The label giving this sample's treatment or condition can be read as: therapeutic diphenylcyclopropenone sensitization with weekly scalp DPC. The specimen comprised whole blood, sampled in connection with sensitization to the hapten diphenylcyclopropenone (DPC). The source of these receptors is a woman aged 50 to 60 with alopecia areata. Some clones in this sample may be carry-over from other donors' samples.

This clonotype was found many times. A read error may produce the germline difference seen at one junction end. This chain uses TRBV5-8 with TRBJ2-7; the match to TRBD2 covers 11 bases. The CDR3 is 13 residues long. The germline V gene has CDR1 SGHTS and CDR2 YDEGEE. In DNA form, the CDR3 reads TGTGCCAGCAAGACCTTTACCTCCGGACTAGCGGGCTTC. It translates to CASKTFTSGLAGF. Filled out from reference TRBV5-8 and TRBJ2-7, the complete variable domain reads EAGVTQSPTHLIKTRGQQATLRCSPISGHTSVYWYQQALGLGLQFLLWYDEGEERNRGNFPPRFSGRQFPNYSSELNVNALELEDSALYLCASKTFTSGLAGFGPGTRLTVT.

This chain joins TRBV20-1 and TRBJ1-5, with D possibly TRBD1 on 5 matching bases. The CDR3 runs 15 residues. Per the germline V gene, CDR1 is DFQATT and CDR2 is SNEGSKA (reference sequence). V shed 0 bases and J shed 3 bases, with 12 bases lying between them. CDR3 sequence: CSARDKTGLNQPQHF. The CDR3 bases are TGCAGTGCTAGAGATAAAACAGGCCTCAATCAGCCCCAGCATTTT.

This clonotype has at least ten counts. The rearrangement uses TRBV7-9 and TRBJ1-6, with D possibly TRBD1 on 5 matching bases. Germline V gene data show CDR1 as SEHNR and CDR2 as FQNEAQ (reference sequence). V lost 5 bases to trimming and J lost 10 bases, with 9 bases between them. This CDR3 comprises 12 residues. This chain's CDR3 is CASSHSGSPLHF. The CDR3 nucleotides are TGTGCCAGCAGCCATTCAGGGTCACCCCTCCACTTT.

Comments on this clonotype: A much larger clonotype is one base distant, so this may be a read error. J is TRBJ2-1 and V is TRBV7-3, with 8 positions matching TRBD2. Trimming at V came to 5 bases and at J to 5 bases, leaving 14 bases not matched to a gene. CDR1 is SGHTA and CDR2 is FQGTGA in the germline V gene. This CDR3 is built from 17 residues. CDR3 DNA: TGTGCCAGCAGCCCTTACCCTAGCGGGTCCGCCCACAATGAGCAGTTCTTC. Translating gives CASSPYPSGSAHNEQFF.

This clonotype came up many times. The V and J genes are TRBV20-1 and TRBJ2-7, with 12 positions matching TRBD2. This CDR3 has 16 amino acids. Germline V gene data show CDR1 as DFQATT and CDR2 as SNEGSKA (reference sequence). V gave up 0 bases and J gave up 8 bases; unmatched junction bases: 11. The CDR3 bases are TGCAGTGCTAGAGATGGCGCTAGCGGGAGGGCCCGCCAGCAGTACTTC. Encoded protein: CSARDGASGRARQQYF.

This clonotype was recorded a few times. The gene calls are TRBV4-3 and TRBJ1-6; D possibly corresponds to TRBD1 (6 bases). V gave up 0 bases and J gave up 0 bases, with 12 bases separating them. The germline V gene encodes CDR1 LGHNA and CDR2 YSLEER. This CDR3 region has 18 residues. The CDR3 is CASSQDIRGSSYNSPLHF. The CDR3 nucleotides read TGCGCCAGCAGCCAAGATATAAGGGGGAGCTCCTATAATTCACCCCTCCACTTT.

This clonotype was detected many times. The chain is built from TRBV7-6 and TRBJ2-5, with 8 bases lining up with TRBD1. The CDR3 has 15 residues. The ends lost 5 bases at V and 2 bases at J; junction bases unmatched: 7. CDR1 and CDR2 (germline): SGHVS, FNYEAQ. CDR3 protein: CASSLFGQGQETQYF. The CDR3 DNA is TGTGCCAGCAGCCTCTTCGGACAGGGACAAGAGACCCAGTACTTC.

The chain is built from TRBV29-1 and TRBJ2-7, with TRBD1 identical over 8 bases. The trim removed 2 bases at V and 4 bases at J, leaving 10 bases unmatched. The CDR3 sequence is 15 residues long. Per the germline V gene, CDR1 is SQVTM and CDR2 is ANQGSEA. Here the CDR3 reads CSVEREQGGRYEQYF. In DNA, the CDR3 is TGCAGCGTTGAAAGGGAACAGGGGGGAAGGTACGAGCAGTACTTC.

Only a few counts were recorded for this clonotype. The chain employs TRBV7-3 and TRBJ2-3, with TRBD2 identical over 7 bases. There are 15 residues in the CDR3. Per the germline V gene, CDR1 is SGHTA and CDR2 is FQGTGA. V lost 5 bases and J lost 0; bases outside the gene matches: 5. Here the CDR3 DNA reads TGTGCCAGCAGCGCCCGACTAGCTAGCACAGATACGCAGTATTTT. Its translation: CASSARLASTDTQYF.

Only a few counts were recorded for this clonotype. The genes are TRBV7-2 and TRBJ1-1; D ambiguous. Germline CDR1 and CDR2: SGHTA and FQGNSA. V dropped 2 bases and J dropped 5 bases, with 6 bases sitting between them. The CDR3 totals 12 residues. The CDR3: CASSLYSTEAFF. The CDR3 DNA reads TGTGCCAGCAGCTTATACAGTACTGAAGCTTTCTTT.

This clonotype was seen at least ten times. The genes are TRBV5-5 and TRBJ1-5; a weak D match, TRBD1 (5 bases). Germline V gene sequence: CDR1 SGHKS, CDR2 YYEKEE (reference sequence). Trimming pared 1 base from V and 2 bases from J, leaving 13 bases between. The CDR3 is 16 amino acids. Written as DNA, the CDR3 is TGTGCCAGCAGCTTGCACGGGGGTAAGGGCAATCAGCCCCAGCATTTT. This translates into CASSLHGGKGNQPQHF.

In this sample, this clonotype turned up many times. The chain couples TRBV12-3 or TRBV12-4 to TRBJ2-7, with 15 bases fitting TRBD2. The CDR3 loop spans 15 amino acids. V lost 3 bases, J lost 10 bases, and 7 bases stayed unmatched. The CDR3 sequence is CASSFWTSGRAGQYF. CDR3 sequence (DNA): TGTGCCAGCAGTTTTTGGACTAGCGGGAGGGCCGGACAGTACTTC.

The rearrangement joins TRBV7-9 to TRBJ2-7; D is unclear. Trimming took off 5 bases at V and 4 bases at J, with 18 bases between the two ends. In germline, CDR1 is SEHNR, CDR2 FQNEAQ (reference sequence). The length of the CDR3 is 15 residues. The CDR3 is CASSRAGERPYEQYF. CDR3 in DNA: TGTGCCAGCAGCCGGGCCGGCGAACGTCCTTACGAGCAGTACTTC.

This chain uses TRBV7-8 with TRBJ1-1; TRBD1 aligns across 7 bases. The CDR3 extends over 17 amino acids. The germline gives CDR1 SGHVS, CDR2 FQNEAQ. The junction had 13 bases not matched to a gene; V was cut back by 5 bases and J by 1 base. The CDR3 sequence is CASSRAQGGRGNTEAFF. As DNA, the CDR3 is TGTGCCAGCAGCCGAGCCCAGGGGGGCCGGGGGAACACTGAAGCTTTCTTT.

The DNA for the CDR3 is TGCAGTGCTTTTAAAACAGGTGGGAACAATCAGCCCCAGCATTTT. Protein: CSAFKTGGNNQPQHF. This chain connects TRBV20-1 to TRBJ1-5; tentative D call: TRBD1 (5 bases). The CDR3 is made up of 15 amino acids. Trimming left V 5 bases short and J 3 bases short, with 17 bases between. The V gene's germline CDR1 is DFQATT and CDR2 SNEGSKA (reference sequence).

As to this clonotype: A much larger clone is a single base away; this may be a read error. The rearrangement links TRBV14 to TRBJ2-3; 9 nucleotides agree with TRBD2. CDR1 is SGHDN, CDR2 FVKESK, per germline. The CDR3 runs 15 residues. CDR3: CPSSRWTSGTDTQYF. In nucleotides, the CDR3 is TGTCCCAGCAGCCGGTGGACTAGCGGCACAGATACGCAGTATTTT.

This clonotype has a count of ten or more. The rearrangement uses TRBV30 and TRBJ1-2; 7 nucleotides line up with TRBD1. Per the germline V gene, CDR1 is GTSNPN and CDR2 is SVGIG (reference sequence). With 3 bases clipped from V and 4 bases from J, the junction kept 2 bases outside the gene matches. The CDR3 runs 12 residues. This chain's CDR3 is CAWSPGGYGYTF. For the CDR3, the DNA is TGTGCCTGGAGCCCAGGGGGCTATGGCTACACCTTC.

This clonotype was seen repeatedly, ten times or more. The V and J genes are TRBV6-2 or TRBV6-3 and TRBJ2-7; either TRBD1 or TRBD2 may fit D (6 bases each). The CDR3 has 15 amino acids. V was cut by 4 bases and J by 3 bases, with 16 bases left in between. Germline values: CDR1 MNHEY, CDR2 SVGEGT. In DNA form, the CDR3 reads TGTGCCAGCAGTTTCGAACGTGGGGGGCGCTACGAGCAGTACTTC. It yields the protein CASSFERGGRYEQYF.

This clonotype has a handful of counts. V and J are TRBV21-1 and TRBJ2-1; the D segment call TRBD2 is taken from the table without a DNA check. TRBV21-1 is a pseudogene. The CDR3 has 16 residues. The CDR3 region has the DNA TGTGCCAGCAGCAATGGGGGGAGGGCCCTCTACAATGAGCAGTTCTTC. Its translation is CASSNGGRALYNEQFF.

The V and J genes are TRBV7-9 and TRBJ1-1; D unresolved. The CDR3 extends over 13 amino acids. Per the germline V gene, CDR1 is SEHNR and CDR2 is FQNEAQ (reference sequence). Trimming stripped 8 bases from V and 2 bases from J, with 12 bases between. The CDR3 region has the DNA TGTGCCAGCCTAAATTCCGGCAACACTGAAGCTTTCTTT. This encodes CASLNSGNTEAFF.

With regard to this clonotype: A much larger clone sits a single nucleotide away, making a read error possible. This rearrangement joins TRBV9 to TRBJ2-7, with 12 nucleotides matching TRBD2. The germline V gene has CDR1 SGDLS and CDR2 YYNGEE. This CDR3 has 14 amino acids. CDR3 sequence (DNA): TGTGCCAGCAGCGTTGTGACTAGCGGGGGCGAGCGGTACTTC. As protein: CASSVVTSGGERYF.

This clonotype was counted many times. The genes are TRBV30 and TRBJ1-6, with TRBD1 as a possible D gene (6 bases). CDR3 size: 13 residues. V was trimmed by 3 bases and J by 8 bases, leaving 11 bases between them. Germline V lookup: CDR1 GTSNPN, CDR2 SVGIG (reference sequence). For the CDR3, the DNA is TGTGCCTGGAGCCGCCCAGGGGATTCACCCCTCCACTTT. Residues: CAWSRPGDSPLHF.

Regarding this clonotype: A much larger clone sits a single nucleotide away, making a read error possible. The genes are TRBV18 and TRBJ2-7; a possible D gene is TRBD1 (5 bases). This CDR3 has 14 residues. V was clipped by 3 bases and J by 9 bases, with 18 bases between them. CDR1 and CDR2 from the germline V gene are KGHSH and LQKENI. The CDR3 bases are TGTGCCAGCTCACCGAGAGACTCCCCTACAGGGCAGTACTTC. Translation gives CASSPRDSPTGQYF.

This clonotype has at least ten counts. The V and J genes are TRBV12-3 or TRBV12-4 and TRBJ2-7, with D tentatively TRBD1 (6 bases). This CDR3 contains 13 residues. Trimming removed 7 bases at V and 5 bases at J, with 15 bases between. CDR3 protein: CASINRERNEQYF. The CDR3 DNA reads TGTGCCAGCATTAACAGGGAGAGGAACGAGCAGTACTTC.

CDR3 in amino acids: CASSATGSANTEAFF. The CDR3 nucleotides read TGTGCCAGCAGCGCAACAGGGTCGGCGAACACTGAAGCTTTCTTT. The chain carries TRBV7-6 and TRBJ1-1; tentatively, D is TRBD1 (6 bases). V was trimmed by 5 bases and J by 1 base, leaving 14 bases between them. From germline, CDR1 is SGHVS and CDR2 FNYEAQ. The CDR3 has 15 amino acids.

This clonotype has at least ten counts. The chain links TRBV5-1 to TRBJ2-2; D may be TRBD1 (5 bases). The V and J ends lost 3 bases and 8 bases respectively, with 14 bases between them. Germline V gives CDR1 SGHRS, CDR2 YFSETQ. The CDR3 has 14 residues. CDR3 residues: CASSSDWSGGELFF. As DNA, the CDR3 is TGCGCCAGCAGCTCTGACTGGTCAGGGGGGGAGCTGTTTTTT.

This clonotype was recorded a few times. V and J are TRBV7-9 and TRBJ2-5; D not resolved. Trimming removed 4 bases from V and 6 bases from J, with 12 bases in between. CDR3 size: 13 residues. The germline CDR1 and CDR2 sequences are SEHNR and FQNEAQ (reference sequence). The CDR3 region has the DNA TGTGCCAGCAGCTCAGGTAGCACGCAGACCCAGTACTTC. It yields the protein CASSSGSTQTQYF.

This clonotype was found a few times. The CDR3 loop is CSVVNNEQFF. CDR3 coding DNA: TGCAGCGTTGTAAACAATGAGCAGTTCTTC. V gene TRBV29-1 combines with J gene TRBJ2-1, with D unresolved. This CDR3 region has 10 residues. Per the germline V gene, CDR1 is SQVTM and CDR2 is ANQGSEA. With 4 bases removed from V and 5 bases from J, the gap between germline ends came to 3 bases.